This T cell receptor beta chain was found in a study of T-cell memory formation after mild COVID-19. Points from the study as a whole: CD4/CD8 balance held among clones contracting day 15 to 85, and later expanders leaned CD4+. Still unconfirmed is whether the second-wave clones peaking on day 37 recognized SARS-CoV-2. A subset of responding clones appeared in pre-infection memory, suggesting cross-reactive memory joined. Of the contracting clones, CD4+ ones lay mainly in CM and EM, and CD8+ ones in EMRA.

Only a few counts were recorded for this clonotype. Its antigen remains unidentified. Via MiXCR, TCRdb re-called the 5' RACE reads, giving one row per CDR3 protein. The sample lists hundreds of thousands of distinct CDR3 sequences, over 15% occurring once. Germline V gene lookup returns CDR1 SGHTA and CDR2 FQGTGA. The V end lost 5 bases, the J end lost 2 bases, and 11 bases lay between the germline ends. The CDR3 length is 14 residues. Sequencing used PBMCs or a T cell subset sorted from them (not recorded which). The sequence came from an adult woman who had mild COVID-19 (a few samples of this study predate the infection). Cell type and time point are not known. V is TRBV7-3 and J is TRBJ2-3; D is unclear. Written as DNA, the CDR3 is TGTGCCAGCAGCCAACAAAGCAACACAGATACGCAGTATTTT. Its protein product is CASSQQSNTDTQYF.